The 28 T cell receptor beta chains given below trace back to one sample, sequenced in a study of blood T cell repertoires in COVID-19. This table comes from immunoSEQ multiplex PCR, and its TCRdb copy is limited to in-frame clones, with some not included. This table has some 40,000 clones, approximately 86% appearing once. What was sequenced was peripheral blood. The receptors were sampled from a man aged 35 to 55 with active COVID-19.

CDR3: CASSYKAGATEAFF. DNA of the CDR3: TGTGCCAGCAGTTACAAGGCAGGGGCCACTGAAGCTTTCTTT. The chain recombines TRBV6-5 with TRBJ1-1, with a possible D match to TRBD1 (6 bases). The CDR3 loop spans 14 amino acids. V was pared by 2 bases and J by 4 bases, with 11 bases between. Germline CDR1 reads MNHEY; CDR2 reads SVGAGI.

The gene calls are TRBV7-9 and TRBJ2-7; TRBD2 aligns across 9 bases. V shed 2 bases and J 6 bases; nucleotides not matched to a gene: 11. Germline assignment: CDR1 SEHNR and CDR2 FQNEAQ (reference sequence). The CDR3 length is 16 residues. Here the CDR3 reads CASSLPGLAGVGEQYF. The CDR3 DNA follows: TGTGCCAGCAGCTTACCGGGATTAGCGGGGGTTGGCGAGCAGTACTTC.

In DNA form, the CDR3 reads TGTGCCACCAGTGATCCGGCCGGGACAGGGGGCGCAGATACGCAGTATTTT. Amino acids: CATSDPAGTGGADTQYF. The J gene is TRBJ2-3, the V gene TRBV24-1, with 12 bases fitting TRBD1. This CDR3 has 17 amino acids. Unmatched junction bases numbered 7, after V lost 3 bases and J lost 4 bases. The germline gives CDR1 KGHDR, CDR2 SFDVKD.

This sequence joins TRBV18 and TRBJ1-3, with 7 positions matching TRBD1. After removal of 3 bases from V and 0 bases from J, the junction contained 8 bases not matched to a gene. This CDR3 has 17 residues. Germline assignment: CDR1 KGHSH and CDR2 LQKENI. CDR3 protein: CASSPRGQESSGNTIYF. CDR3 nucleotides: TGTGCCAGCTCACCCCGCGGACAGGAAAGCTCTGGAAACACCATATATTTT.

The chain combines TRBV18 with TRBJ1-2; 8 bases line up with TRBD1. Germline CDR1 and CDR2: KGHSH and LQKENI. CDR3 length equals 16 residues. V lost 5 bases to trimming and J lost 5 bases; unmatched junction nucleotides: 13. CDR3 sequence reads: CASSSGTGGEIYGYTF. CDR3 nucleotide sequence: TGTGCCAGCTCATCGGGGACAGGAGGGGAGATATATGGCTACACCTTC.

V gene TRBV2 combines with J gene TRBJ2-5, with 9 bases aligning to TRBD2. Looked up from germline, CDR1 is SNHLY and CDR2 is FYNNEI. The CDR3 spans 16 residues. V was pared by 0 bases and J by 3 bases, with 5 bases of the junction left unmatched. The CDR3 sequence: CASSEASGSPKETQYF. The CDR3 coding sequence is TGTGCCAGCAGTGAAGCTAGCGGGAGTCCAAAAGAGACCCAGTACTTC.

The chain links TRBV30 to TRBJ1-2; possibly TRBD1 for D (6 bases). CDR3 length: 13 residues. The germline V gene encodes CDR1 GTSNPN and CDR2 SVGIG (reference sequence). Deletions cut 4 bases from V and 5 bases from J, with 14 bases between. The CDR3 region is CAWNVRTDYGYTF. As DNA, the CDR3 is TGTGCCTGGAACGTAAGGACAGATTATGGCTACACCTTC.

V usage is TRBV24-1 and J usage is TRBJ2-2; 9 bases agree with TRBD1. J gave up 5 bases and V 7 bases, and 4 bases lay outside the gene matches. The CDR3 length is 14 residues. The V gene's germline CDR1 is KGHDR and CDR2 SFDVKD. The CDR3 DNA sequence: TGTGCCACCAGCAGACAGGGGGTAACCGGGGAGCTGTTTTTT. As protein: CATSRQGVTGELFF.

This rearrangement joins TRBV12-5 to TRBJ2-1; TRBD1 agrees at 8 bases. Unmatched junction bases numbered 6, after V lost 1 base and J lost 1 base. Germline values: CDR1 LGHNT, CDR2 FRNRAP. The CDR3 length is 17 residues. CDR3 coding DNA: TGTGCTAGTGGTTTGGCCCTAGGACAGGGTTCCTACAATGAGCAGTTCTTC. Amino acid sequence: CASGLALGQGSYNEQFF.

The rearrangement links TRBV4-1 to TRBJ2-5, with D perhaps matching TRBD2 (5 bases). Trimming removed 0 bases from V and 7 bases from J, with 15 bases in between. CDR3 length: 15 amino acids. The germline gives CDR1 MGHRA, CDR2 YSYEKL. CDR3 in DNA: TGCGCCAGCAGCCAAGAACCGGGGTCCGGGGTGACCCAGTACTTC. Protein product: CASSQEPGSGVTQYF.

CDR3 amino acids: CASSLITNYGYTF. The CDR3 DNA reads as TGTGCCAGCAGCTTAATTACTAACTATGGCTACACCTTC. The chain couples TRBV13 to TRBJ1-2, with no clear D. Trimming took off 2 bases at V and 0 bases at J, with 4 bases between the two ends. The germline CDR1 and CDR2 sequences are PRHDT and FYEKMQ (reference sequence). This CDR3 contains 13 residues.

This chain uses TRBV28 with TRBJ2-3, with D tentatively TRBD2 (6 bases). This CDR3 has 15 residues. Germline CDR1 reads MDHEN; CDR2 reads SYDVKM. The V end lost 6 bases, the J end lost 1 base, and 14 bases lay between the germline ends. Here the CDR3 DNA reads TGTGCCAGCAGCCTAGAGGCTAGCGGCACAGATACGCAGTATTTT. Protein sequence: CASSLEASGTDTQYF.

The chain recombines TRBV5-6 with TRBJ1-2; D is uncertain. The CDR3 is 13 residues long. V dropped 4 bases and J dropped 0 bases, with 7 bases sitting between them. CDR1 and CDR2 (germline): SGHDT, YYEEEE. DNA of the CDR3: TGTGCCAGCAGCCCGACTCCTAACTATGGCTACACCTTC. Translated, it gives CASSPTPNYGYTF.

The chain carries TRBV7-9 and TRBJ2-7; a possible D gene is TRBD1 (5 bases). Germline lookup yields CDR1 SEHNR and CDR2 FQNEAQ (reference sequence). This CDR3 is 14 amino acids long. The V end was cut by 3 bases, the J end by 7 bases, with 16 bases between. The CDR3 DNA is TGTGCCAGCAGCTTTCTAGGGGTAATCGCGGAGCAGTACTTC. It translates to CASSFLGVIAEQYF.

This chain connects TRBV10-3 to TRBJ2-6; possible D gene TRBD1, 6 bases. The CDR3 totals 15 residues. CDR1 is ENHRY and CDR2 is SYGVKD in the germline V gene. Trimming left V 4 bases short and J 4 bases short, with 11 bases between. The CDR3: CAISGTGFGANVLTF. The CDR3 DNA reads as TGTGCCATCAGTGGAACAGGGTTCGGGGCCAACGTCCTGACTTTC.

The chain couples TRBV10-1 to TRBJ2-7; TRBD2 matches 9 bases. V lost 3 bases to trimming and J lost 3 bases; unmatched junction nucleotides: 6. Per germline, CDR1 WNHNN and CDR2 SYGVQD (reference sequence). The CDR3 loop spans 15 amino acids. DNA of the CDR3: TGCGCCAGCAGTGAATACGCTAGCGGGGACTACGAGCAGTACTTC. Encoded protein: CASSEYASGDYEQYF.

The gene calls are TRBV5-1 and TRBJ1-1; D might be TRBD1 (6 bases). Germline CDR1 SGHRS, CDR2 YFSETQ. Trimming left V 4 bases short and J 2 bases short, with 15 bases between. The CDR3 loop spans 15 amino acids. This CDR3 is CASSVVTGYNTEAFF. The CDR3 nucleotides are TGCGCCAGCAGCGTCGTCACAGGGTACAACACTGAAGCTTTCTTT.

The gene calls are TRBV5-1 and TRBJ2-2; D may be TRBD1 (5 bases). This CDR3 spans 15 amino acids. Germline-derived CDR1 and CDR2 are SGHRS and YFSETQ. V lost 1 base and J lost 5, with 12 bases in between. The chain's CDR3 is CASSLLQGGTGELFF. CDR3 nucleotides: TGCGCCAGCAGCTTGCTCCAGGGCGGTACCGGGGAGCTGTTTTTT.

This chain uses TRBV3-1 (or the pseudogene TRBV3-2) with TRBJ2-5; D not certain. The CDR3 is made up of 13 amino acids. The ends were cut back, 5 bases at V and 5 bases at J, with 12 bases in the middle. From germline, CDR1 is LGHDT and CDR2 YNNKEL (reference sequence). The DNA of the CDR3 is TGTGCCAGCAGCGTTCCCGTCTTGGAGACCCAGTACTTC. Protein: CASSVPVLETQYF.

The chain recombines TRBV4-1 with TRBJ2-7; the match to TRBD2 covers 9 bases. Looked up from germline, CDR1 is MGHRA and CDR2 is YSYEKL. The CDR3 sequence is 18 residues long. The V gene end was trimmed by 4 bases and the J gene end by 1 base; junction bases not matched to a gene: 14. The CDR3 is CASSLPSWIAGESYEQYF. In DNA, the CDR3 is TGCGCCAGCAGCCTCCCCTCTTGGATAGCGGGGGAATCCTACGAGCAGTACTTC.

In this sample, this clone turned up a few times. The rearrangement links TRBV9 to TRBJ1-3, with TRBD1 matching over 7 bases. V shed 3 bases and J 16 bases; nucleotides not matched to a gene: 10. The CDR3 consists of 12 residues. Germline V gene sequence: CDR1 SGDLS, CDR2 YYNGEE. The CDR3 region is CASSAGTARYYF. CDR3 coding DNA: TGTGCCAGCAGCGCCGGGACAGCCCGATACTATTTT.

The genes are TRBV5-5 and TRBJ2-2; 14 bases match TRBD2. After removal of 2 bases from V and 8 bases from J, the junction contained 5 bases not matched to a gene. CDR1 and CDR2 (germline): SGHKS, YYEKEE (reference sequence). The CDR3 runs 16 residues. The CDR3 protein is CASSFTGTSGSGELFF. Written as DNA, the CDR3 is TGTGCCAGCAGCTTCACCGGGACTAGCGGGAGTGGGGAGCTGTTTTTT.

The genes are TRBV30 and TRBJ2-2; 9 positions agree with TRBD2. Germline CDR1 GTSNPN, CDR2 SVGIG (reference sequence). The CDR3 is 17 residues long. Trimming cost V 3 bases and J 6 bases; bases outside gene matches: 14. The CDR3 here is CAWSAVRGGLRAGELFF. CDR3 bases: TGTGCCTGGAGCGCGGTGCGGGGGGGATTAAGGGCCGGGGAGCTGTTTTTT.

This CDR3 is CASSLFGTGGNEKLFF. CDR3 DNA sequence: TGCGCCAGCAGCTTGTTCGGGACAGGGGGGAATGAAAAACTGTTTTTT. This chain joins TRBV5-1 and TRBJ1-4; the match to TRBD1 covers 11 bases. Germline values: CDR1 SGHRS, CDR2 YFSETQ. Unmatched junction bases numbered 4, after V lost 1 base and J lost 5 bases. The CDR3 length is 16 residues.

This clone was seen just once. The chain uses TRBV29-1 and TRBJ2-6; perhaps TRBD1 as D (5 bases). Germline V gives CDR1 SQVTM, CDR2 ANQGSEA. Trimming removed 7 bases at V and 0 bases at J, with 7 bases between. The CDR3 consists of 13 residues. For the CDR3, the DNA is TGCAGCGCGGACACCTCTGGGGCCAACGTCCTGACTTTC. This codes for CSADTSGANVLTF.

This clone appeared a single time. The V call is TRBV6-5, the J call TRBJ1-1; D possibly corresponds to TRBD1 (5 bases). CDR3 size: 13 residues. V gave up 6 bases and J gave up 0 bases, with 8 bases separating them. Germline-derived CDR1 and CDR2 are MNHEY and SVGAGI. CDR3 nucleotides: TGTGCCAGCAGAATAGGGGTGAACACTGAAGCTTTCTTT. Residues: CASRIGVNTEAFF.

The J gene is TRBJ2-7, the V gene TRBV5-1; 10 bases agree with TRBD2. The CDR3 is made up of 16 amino acids. The germline CDR1 and CDR2 sequences are SGHRS and YFSETQ. After removal of 1 base from V and 2 bases from J, the junction contained 6 bases not matched to a gene. In nucleotides, the CDR3 is TGCGCCAGCAGCTTGATCCTAGCGGGAGCTCCCTACGAGCAGTACTTC. Amino acids: CASSLILAGAPYEQYF. The full variable domain, with the rest looked up from reference TRBV5-1 and TRBJ2-7, is KAGVTQTPRYLIKTRGQQVTLSCSPISGHRSVSWYQQTPGQGLQFLFEYFSETQRNKGNFPGRFSGRQFSNSRSEMNVSTLELGDSALYLCASSLILAGAPYEQYFGPGTRLTVT.

The rearrangement uses TRBV4-1 and TRBJ1-2; the match to TRBD1 covers 12 bases. V shed 1 base, J shed 4 bases, and the junction held 10 bases outside the gene matches. The CDR3 runs 18 residues. CDR1 MGHRA and CDR2 YSYEKL come from the germline V gene. In nucleotides, the CDR3 is TGCGCCAGCAGCCAAGCAGGGACAGGGGGCTTTACTTTCTATGGCTACACCTTC. Its protein is CASSQAGTGGFTFYGYTF.